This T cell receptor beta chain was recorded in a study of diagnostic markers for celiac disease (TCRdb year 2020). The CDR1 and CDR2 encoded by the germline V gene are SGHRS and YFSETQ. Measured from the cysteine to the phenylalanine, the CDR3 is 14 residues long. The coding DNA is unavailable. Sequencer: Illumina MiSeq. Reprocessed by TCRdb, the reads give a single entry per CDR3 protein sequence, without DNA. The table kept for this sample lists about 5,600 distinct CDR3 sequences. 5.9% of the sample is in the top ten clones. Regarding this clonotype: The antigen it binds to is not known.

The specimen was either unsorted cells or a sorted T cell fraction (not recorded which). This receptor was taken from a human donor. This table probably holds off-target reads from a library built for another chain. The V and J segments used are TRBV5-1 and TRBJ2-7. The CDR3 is CASSLVWSGDEQYF. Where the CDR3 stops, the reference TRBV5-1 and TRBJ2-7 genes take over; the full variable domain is KAGVTQTPRYLIKTRGQQVTLSCSPISGHRSVSWYQQTPGQGLQFLFEYFSETQRNKGNFPGRFSGRQFSNSRSEMNVSTLELGDSALYLCASSLVWSGDEQYFGPGTRLTVT.